The 22 T cell receptor beta chains below were found in one sample sequenced in a study of PD-L1 blockade in urothelial cancer. Profiled with immunoSEQ multiplex PCR; TCRdb holds only in-frame clones, not every one. Of about 38,000 clones in the sample, around 89% were seen once. The sequencing used PBMCs, collected around atezolizumab (anti-PD-L1) treatment. All receptors come from a man between 60 and 70 years old with urothelial cancer.

This rearrangement joins TRBV11-2 to TRBJ2-2; 10 positions match TRBD2. The germline gives CDR1 SGHAT, CDR2 FQNNGV. The CDR3 totals 15 residues. Trimming at V came to 8 bases and at J to 3 bases, leaving 6 bases not matched to a gene. Here the CDR3 reads CASSPSGSHTGELFF. Here the CDR3 DNA reads TGTGCCAGCTCCCCTAGCGGGAGTCACACCGGGGAGCTGTTTTTT. Full variable domain (remainder filled in from reference TRBV11-2 and TRBJ2-2): EAGVAQSPRYKIIEKRQSVAFWCNPISGHATLYWYQQILGQGPKLLIQFQNNGVVDDSQLPKDRFSAERLKGVDSTLKIQPAKLEDSAVYLCASSPSGSHTGELFFGEGSRLTVL.

The chain links TRBV6-4 to TRBJ2-2; D remains ambiguous. The CDR3 spans 13 residues. Between the trimmed V and J ends, which lost 9 bases and 4 bases, there was a span of 12 bases. CDR1 and CDR2 from the germline V gene are MRHNA and SNTAGT. The CDR3 reads CARLDLGTGELFF. CDR3 in DNA: TGTGCCAGGCTAGATTTGGGCACCGGGGAGCTGTTTTTT.

This clone came up once. This rearrangement joins TRBV5-1 to TRBJ1-1, with D unresolved. V was clipped by 6 bases and J by 0 bases, with 12 bases between them. Germline V gene sequence: CDR1 SGHRS, CDR2 YFSETQ. The CDR3 contains 14 residues. In DNA form, the CDR3 reads TGCGCCAGCAAGGCACAGCACATGAACACTGAAGCTTTCTTT. Amino acid sequence: CASKAQHMNTEAFF.

Comments on this clone: Different DNA sequences within this sample yield the same CDR3. This chain uses TRBV18 with TRBJ2-7, with a tentative D call TRBD2 (6 bases). V lost 3 bases, J lost 2 bases, and 14 bases lay in between. Germline lookup yields CDR1 KGHSH and CDR2 LQKENI. The CDR3 covers 15 residues. CDR3 DNA: TGTGCCAGCTCACCCGGGGCAGGAGGGCCCTACGAGCAGTACTTC. Amino acids: CASSPGAGGPYEQYF.

This chain links TRBV13 with TRBJ1-3; D may be TRBD1 (5 bases). This CDR3 has 15 amino acids. Germline CDR1 PRHDT, CDR2 FYEKMQ (reference sequence). Trimming took off 1 base at V and 4 bases at J, with 11 bases between the two ends. CDR3 amino acids: CASSLVSGGGNTIYF. Here the CDR3 DNA reads TGTGCCAGCAGCTTAGTGTCCGGGGGAGGAAACACCATATATTTT.

V is TRBV6-5 and J is TRBJ2-5, with 7 bases identical to TRBD2. Per the germline V gene, CDR1 is MNHEY and CDR2 is SVGAGI. J lost 2 bases, V lost 4 bases, and 4 bases had no gene match. CDR3 length: 14 amino acids. The CDR3 DNA reads as TGTGCCAGCAGTTCCCCCGGGGGGCAAGAGACCCAGTACTTC. Protein: CASSSPGGQETQYF.

J is TRBJ2-2 and V is TRBV10-1; 9 nucleotides agree with TRBD1. The CDR3 length is 20 residues. Losses at the gene ends were 8 bases for V and 4 bases for J; bases not matched to a gene: 23. Germline values: CDR1 WNHNN, CDR2 SYGVQD (reference sequence). Written as DNA, the CDR3 is TGCGCCAGCCGGCGGGAATCAATAATTTTAGGACAGGGGCCCACCGGGGAGCTGTTTTTT. Translated: CASRRESIILGQGPTGELFF.

This chain connects TRBV29-1 to TRBJ2-7; a weak D match, TRBD1 (5 bases). The CDR3 totals 12 residues. From germline, CDR1 is SQVTM and CDR2 ANQGSEA. The germline V and J ends were trimmed by 4 bases and 6 bases, with 13 bases remaining between them. This CDR3 reads CSVVAGWGEQYF. CDR3 DNA: TGCAGCGTTGTGGCAGGGTGGGGCGAGCAGTACTTC.

The rearrangement joins TRBV10-3 to TRBJ2-1; a possible D gene is TRBD2 (5 bases). Germline V gene data show CDR1 as ENHRY and CDR2 as SYGVKD. V was clipped by 6 bases and J by 8 bases, with 17 bases between them. CDR3 length equals 14 residues. The CDR3 region has the DNA TGTGCCATCAGGGCCGGACTCTTGAAGGATGAGCAGTTCTTC. This sequence encodes CAIRAGLLKDEQFF.

Worth noting for this clone: This specimen includes other DNA sequences encoding the same CDR3. This chain uses TRBV11-3 with TRBJ1-3, with TRBD1 matching over 8 bases. V gave up 5 bases and J gave up 4 bases; unmatched junction bases: 7. CDR1 is SGHNT, CDR2 YENEEA, per germline. CDR3 length equals 15 residues. This CDR3 is CASSPGQGPGNTIYF. CDR3 sequence (DNA): TGTGCCAGCAGCCCCGGACAGGGTCCGGGAAACACCATATATTTT.

This chain links TRBV18 with TRBJ1-1; 9 positions match TRBD1. Losses at the gene ends were 3 bases for V and 8 bases for J; bases not matched to a gene: 4. Germline CDR1 is KGHSH and CDR2 is LQKENI. This CDR3 has 13 residues. Written as DNA, the CDR3 is TGTGCCAGCTCACCCGGGACAGGGCGAGAAGCTTTCTTT. It codes for CASSPGTGREAFF. The whole variable domain, filled in from reference TRBV18 and TRBJ1-1, reads NAGVMQNPRHLVRRRGQEARLRCSPMKGHSHVYWYRQLPEEGLKFMVYLQKENIIDESGMPKERFSAEFPKEGPSILRIQQVVRGDSAAYFCASSPGTGREAFFGQGTRLTVV.

This clone was seen just once. The CDR3 DNA reads as TGTGCCAGCAGCTTGCCTAGCGGGGGACAAGAGACCCAGTACTTC. Translated: CASSLPSGGQETQYF. The genes are TRBV7-8 and TRBJ2-5; TRBD2 aligns across 10 bases. This CDR3 region has 15 residues. With 3 bases clipped from V and 2 bases from J, the junction kept 3 bases outside the gene matches. Germline V gives CDR1 SGHVS, CDR2 FQNEAQ.

This chain joins TRBV5-4 and TRBJ2-5, with TRBD2 matching over 7 bases. V lost 4 bases to trimming and J lost 2 bases; unmatched junction nucleotides: 11. CDR3 size: 16 residues. CDR1 and CDR2 (germline): SGHNT, YYREEE (reference sequence). The CDR3 sequence is CASSPAGGRPQETQYF. The CDR3 DNA reads TGTGCCAGCAGCCCAGCTGGCGGGAGACCTCAAGAGACCCAGTACTTC.

The chain carries TRBV27 and TRBJ2-7, with no clear D. V gave up 5 bases and J gave up 6 bases, with 11 bases separating them. This CDR3 is built from 12 residues. CDR1 and CDR2 (germline): MNHEY, SMNVEV (reference sequence). CDR3 residues: CASSIKTGEQYF. The CDR3 coding sequence is TGTGCCAGCAGTATTAAGACGGGCGAGCAGTACTTC.

This clone occurred once. For the CDR3, the DNA is TGTGCATCTCATCGGGGGAGCTCCTACAATGAGCAGTTCTTC. It yields the protein CASHRGSSYNEQFF. The genes are TRBV2 and TRBJ2-1; perhaps TRBD2 as D (6 bases). This CDR3 contains 14 residues. Per the germline V gene, CDR1 is SNHLY and CDR2 is FYNNEI. Based on the CDR3 plus reference TRBV2 and TRBJ2-1, the full variable domain is EPEVTQTPSHQVTQMGQEVILRCVPISNHLYFYWYRQILGQKVEFLVSFYNNEISEKSEIFDDQFSVERPDGSNFTLKIRSTKLEDSAMYFCASHRGSSYNEQFFGPGTRLTVL.

The chain recombines TRBV2 with TRBJ2-3; 9 nucleotides agree with TRBD2. The CDR3 is 15 amino acids. The germline V gene has CDR1 SNHLY and CDR2 FYNNEI. Trimming cost V 6 bases and J 0 bases; bases outside gene matches: 4. CDR3 coding DNA: TGTGCCAGCAGCCCAGCGGGGGGCAGCACAGATACGCAGTATTTT. Protein sequence: CASSPAGGSTDTQYF.

The CDR3 nucleotides read TGTGCCTGGAGTGTAACAGGGACAGGGGTGGGGAACACTGAAGCTTTCTTT. This translates into CAWSVTGTGVGNTEAFF. The rearrangement uses TRBV30 and TRBJ1-1, with TRBD1 matching over 10 bases. The CDR3 loop spans 17 amino acids. Germline CDR1 GTSNPN, CDR2 SVGIG (reference sequence). The trim removed 0 bases at V and 1 base at J, leaving 8 bases unmatched.

The chain employs TRBV11-2 and TRBJ2-7, with 9 bases identical to TRBD1. The CDR3 consists of 15 residues. V dropped 5 bases and J dropped 6; count of bases not matched to a gene: 11. In germline, CDR1 is SGHAT, CDR2 FQNNGV. The CDR3 spells CASSQTGQGWSEQYF. CDR3 coding DNA: TGTGCCAGCAGCCAGACGGGACAGGGCTGGTCCGAGCAGTACTTC. Full variable domain (remainder filled in from reference TRBV11-2 and TRBJ2-7): EAGVAQSPRYKIIEKRQSVAFWCNPISGHATLYWYQQILGQGPKLLIQFQNNGVVDDSQLPKDRFSAERLKGVDSTLKIQPAKLEDSAVYLCASSQTGQGWSEQYFGPGTRLTVT.

This sequence joins TRBV14 and TRBJ2-7; no firm D call. Germline CDR1 and CDR2: SGHDN and FVKESK. V was clipped by 4 bases and J by 2 bases, with 9 bases between them. The CDR3 is 13 amino acids. This CDR3 reads CASSPFGPYEQYF. The CDR3 nucleotides read TGTGCCAGCAGCCCCTTTGGCCCCTACGAGCAGTACTTC.

The V and J genes are TRBV6-1 and TRBJ2-7, with 12 positions matching TRBD2. CDR1 and CDR2 from the germline V gene are MNHNS and SASEGT. CDR3 length: 14 amino acids. Trimming took 8 bases from V and 5 from J; bases not matched to a gene: 7. CDR3 sequence: CASLPSGRVHEQYF. The DNA of the CDR3 is TGTGCCAGCCTTCCTAGCGGGAGGGTCCACGAGCAGTACTTC.

V and J are TRBV7-9 and TRBJ1-1; D not certain. CDR1 and CDR2 (germline): SEHNR, FQNEAQ (reference sequence). V lost 1 base and J lost 10, with 13 bases in between. The CDR3 has 13 residues. The CDR3 region is CASSLGSRQRAFF. Written as DNA, the CDR3 is TGTGCCAGCAGCTTAGGGTCTCGCCAGCGAGCTTTCTTT. Full variable domain (missing parts from reference TRBV7-9 and TRBJ1-1): DTGVSQNPRHKITKRGQNVTFRCDPISEHNRLYWYRQTLGQGPEFLTYFQNEAQLEKSRLLSDRFSAERPKGSFSTLEIQRTEQGDSAMYLCASSLGSRQRAFFGQGTRLTVV.

The chain carries TRBV19 and TRBJ1-2, with 7 bases fitting TRBD1. The germline CDR1 and CDR2 sequences are LNHDA and SQIVND (reference sequence). There are 15 residues in the CDR3. V gave up 5 bases and J gave up 2 bases; unmatched junction bases: 8. CDR3 nucleotides: TGTGCCAGTAGTCTCCCGGGACAGATCAACTATGGCTACACCTTC. This sequence encodes CASSLPGQINYGYTF. The full variable domain, in which reference TRBV19 and TRBJ1-2 provide the parts outside the CDR3, is DGGITQSPKYLFRKEGQNVTLSCEQNLNHDAMYWYRQDPGQGLRLIYYSQIVNDFQKGDIAEGYSVSREKKESFPLTVTSAQKNPTAFYLCASSLPGQINYGYTFGSGTRLTVV.